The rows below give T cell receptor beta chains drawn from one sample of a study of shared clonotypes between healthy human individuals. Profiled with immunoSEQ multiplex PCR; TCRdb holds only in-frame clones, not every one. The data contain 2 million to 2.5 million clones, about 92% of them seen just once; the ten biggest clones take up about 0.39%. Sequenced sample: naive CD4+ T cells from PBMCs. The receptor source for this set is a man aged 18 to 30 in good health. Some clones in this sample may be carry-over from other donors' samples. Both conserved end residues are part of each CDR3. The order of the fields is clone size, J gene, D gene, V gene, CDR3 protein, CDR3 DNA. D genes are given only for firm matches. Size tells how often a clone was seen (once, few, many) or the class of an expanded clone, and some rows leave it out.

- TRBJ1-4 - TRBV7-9 CASSLGEYEKLFF TGTGCCAGCAGCTTAGGGGAGTACGAAAAACTGTTTTTT
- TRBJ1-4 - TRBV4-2 CASSHASTDQNEKLFF TGTGCCAGCAGCCATGCTTCGACAGACCAAAATGAAAAACTGTTTTTT
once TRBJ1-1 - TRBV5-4 CASSHQSRGLTEAFF TGTGCCAGCAGCCACCAGAGTCGGGGCCTGACTGAAGCTTTCTTT
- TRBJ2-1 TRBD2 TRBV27 CASSLPSGLEGYNEQFF TGTGCCAGCAGTCTTCCGTCGGGACTAGAGGGGTACAATGAGCAGTTCTTC
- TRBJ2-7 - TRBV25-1 CASSEYGTSGHEQYF TGTGCCAGCAGTGAATATGGGACATCTGGCCACGAGCAGTACTTC
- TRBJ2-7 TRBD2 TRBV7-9 CASSFPGLAGMKYF TGTGCCAGCAGCTTTCCGGGACTAGCGGGAATGAAGTACTTC
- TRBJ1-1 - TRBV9 CASSVGSRLMNTEAFF TGTGCCAGCAGCGTTGGCAGTCGACTTATGAACACTGAAGCTTTCTTT
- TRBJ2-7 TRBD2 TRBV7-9 CASRLARGAGAYEQYF TGTGCCAGCAGGCTTGCCCGTGGGGCGGGAGCCTACGAGCAGTACTTC
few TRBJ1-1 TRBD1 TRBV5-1 CASSLGDREFVEAFF TGCGCCAGCAGCTTGGGGGACAGGGAATTTGTTGAAGCTTTCTTT
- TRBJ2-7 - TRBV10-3 CAITGERGYEQYF TGTGCCATCACCGGGGAGCGCGGTTACGAGCAGTACTTC
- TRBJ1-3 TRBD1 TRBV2 CASSHPRDRAGNTIYF TGTGCCAGCAGTCACCCCCGGGACAGGGCTGGAAACACCATATATTTT
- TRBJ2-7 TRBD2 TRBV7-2 CASSLAGRGLIYEQYF TGTGCCAGCAGCTTAGCGGGGCGGGGGTTAATATACGAGCAGTACTTC
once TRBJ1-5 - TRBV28 CASSFSGKGQPQHF TGTGCCAGCAGTTTCTCAGGGAAAGGTCAGCCCCAGCATTTT
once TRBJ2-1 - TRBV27 CASSPLGLREWFYNEQFF TGTGCCAGCAGTCCGCTAGGCTTGAGGGAGTGGTTCTACAATGAGCAGTTCTTC
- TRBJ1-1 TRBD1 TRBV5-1 CASSFRQGAGSTEAFF TGCGCCAGCAGCTTTAGACAGGGGGCTGGTTCCACTGAAGCTTTCTTT
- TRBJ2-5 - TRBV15 CATKRGTDQYF TGTGCCACCAAACGGGGGACTGACCAGTACTTC
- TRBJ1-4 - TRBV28 CASSVGGGASEKLFF TGTGCCAGCAGCGTAGGGGGGGGCGCAAGTGAAAAACTGTTTTTT
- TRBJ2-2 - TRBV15 CATSPPPVAGKQPINTGELFF TGTGCCACCAGCCCCCCCCCGGTGGCTGGCAAGCAACCCATTAACACCGGGGAGCTGTTTTTT
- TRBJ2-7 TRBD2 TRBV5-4 CASSFLSGSYEQYF TGTGCCAGCAGCTTCCTTAGCGGGAGCTACGAGCAGTACTTC
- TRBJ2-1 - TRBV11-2 CASSLVQGNYNEQFF TGTGCCAGCAGCTTAGTCCAGGGGAATTACAATGAGCAGTTCTTC
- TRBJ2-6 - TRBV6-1 CASSGIGSKGANVLTF TGTGCCAGCAGTGGGATCGGTTCGAAGGGGGCCAACGTCCTGACTTTC
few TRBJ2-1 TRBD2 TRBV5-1 CASSWGLADYNEQFF TGCGCCAGCAGCTGGGGACTAGCGGATTACAATGAGCAGTTCTTC
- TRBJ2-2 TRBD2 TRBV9 CASSLDLAGAGELFF TGTGCCAGCAGCCTAGATCTAGCGGGAGCCGGGGAGCTGTTTTTT
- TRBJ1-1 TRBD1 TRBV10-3 CATGQAQTEAFF TGTGCCACAGGACAGGCCCAAACTGAAGCTTTCTTT
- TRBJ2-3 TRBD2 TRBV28 CASSLPGTSGVTDTQYF TGTGCCAGCAGTTTACCCGGGACTAGCGGGGTCACAGATACGCAGTATTTT
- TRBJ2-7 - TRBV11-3 CASSLGPRSSEQYF TGTGCCAGCAGCTTAGGCCCGAGGTCGTCCGAGCAGTACTTC
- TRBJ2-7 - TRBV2 CASNQPGYSYEQYF TGTGCCAGCAATCAACCGGGATACTCCTACGAGCAGTACTTC
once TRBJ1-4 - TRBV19 CASSIDPNVALFF TGTGCCAGTAGTATAGATCCAAATGTGGCTCTGTTTTTT
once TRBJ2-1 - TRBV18 CASSPTTLFEQFF TGTGCCAGCTCACCCACGACCCTATTTGAGCAGTTCTTC
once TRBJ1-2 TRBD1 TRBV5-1 CASSPSGGGDGYTF TGCGCCAGCAGCCCTAGTGGAGGGGGCGATGGCTACACCTTC
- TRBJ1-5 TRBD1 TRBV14 CASSQDDRGTNQPQHF TGTGCCAGCAGCCAGGATGACAGGGGGACGAATCAGCCCCAGCATTTT
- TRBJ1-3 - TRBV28 CASSLLQGRAGNTIYF TGTGCCAGCAGTTTACTACAAGGGCGGGCTGGAAACACCATATATTTT
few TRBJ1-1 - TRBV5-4 CASSLKLSNTEAFF TGTGCCAGCAGCTTGAAACTGTCGAACACTGAAGCTTTCTTT
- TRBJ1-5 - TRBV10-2 CASSERAGQGSQPQHF TGCGCCAGCAGTGAGAGGGCGGGGCAGGGGAGTCAGCCCCAGCATTTT
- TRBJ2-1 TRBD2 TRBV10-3 CAISERLAGFYNEQFF TGTGCCATCAGTGAAAGACTAGCGGGGTTTTACAATGAGCAGTTCTTC
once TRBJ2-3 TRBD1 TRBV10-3 CAISERDRGSDTQYF TGTGCCATCAGTGAGAGGGACAGGGGGTCAGATACGCAGTATTTT
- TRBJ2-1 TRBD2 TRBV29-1 CSAFSGRGSYNEQFF TGCAGCGCTTTTAGCGGGAGGGGCTCCTACAATGAGCAGTTCTTC
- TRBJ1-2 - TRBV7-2 CASSPTGSNYGYTF TGTGCCAGCAGCCCCACCGGGAGCAACTATGGCTACACCTTC
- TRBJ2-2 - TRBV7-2 CASILRFSTGELFF TGTGCCAGCATCCTCCGGTTTTCCACCGGGGAGCTGTTTTTT
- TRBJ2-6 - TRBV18 CASSTRFGAGANVLTF TGTGCCAGCTCAACGAGATTCGGGGCTGGGGCCAACGTCCTGACTTTC
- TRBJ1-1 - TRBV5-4 CASSPGIKTEAFF TGTGCCAGCAGCCCTGGGATTAAGACTGAAGCTTTCTTT
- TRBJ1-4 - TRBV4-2 CASSQDLGATAEKLFF TGTGCCAGCAGCCAAGATCTGGGTGCGACAGCCGAAAAACTGTTTTTT
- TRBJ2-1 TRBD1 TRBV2 CATGAGQGARNEQFF TGTGCCACTGGGGCTGGCCAGGGGGCTCGGAATGAGCAGTTCTTC
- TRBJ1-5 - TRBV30 CAWAGTGNQPQHF TGTGCCTGGGCCGGGACGGGGAATCAGCCCCAGCATTTT
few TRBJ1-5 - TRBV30 CAWSAFRQPQHF TGTGCCTGGAGTGCGTTTCGACAGCCCCAGCATTTT
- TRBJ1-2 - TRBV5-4 CASSLRRGNYGYTF TGTGCCAGCAGCCTCCGGAGAGGTAACTATGGCTACACCTTC
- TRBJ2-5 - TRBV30 CAWSDGPQETQYF TGTGCCTGGAGTGACGGACCCCAAGAGACCCAGTACTTC
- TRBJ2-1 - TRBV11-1 CASSYKRRDRRGNEQFF TGTGCCAGCAGCTATAAGCGGCGTGATAGGCGGGGCAATGAGCAGTTCTTC
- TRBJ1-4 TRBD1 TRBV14 CASSQDWGTANEKLFF TGTGCCAGCAGCCAAGATTGGGGGACAGCGAATGAAAAACTGTTTTTT
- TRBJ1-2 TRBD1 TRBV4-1 CASSQDGGGGYGYTF TGCGCCAGCAGCCAAGATGGAGGGGGCGGCTATGGCTACACCTTC
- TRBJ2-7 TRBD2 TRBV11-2 CASSLDGTSGGLSYEQYF TGTGCCAGCAGCTTAGATGGGACTAGCGGGGGCCTCTCCTACGAGCAGTACTTC
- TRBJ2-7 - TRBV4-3 CASSQVIGDEQYF TGCGCCAGCAGCCAAGTAATTGGGGACGAGCAGTACTTC
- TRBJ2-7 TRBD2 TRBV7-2 CASSLVAGLVVEQYF TGTGCCAGCAGCTTAGTAGCTGGACTAGTGGTCGAGCAGTACTTC
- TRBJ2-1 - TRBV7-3 CASSLETDEQFF TGTGCCAGCAGCCTAGAGACCGATGAGCAGTTCTTC
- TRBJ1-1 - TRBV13 CATKWGPRNTEAFF TGTGCCACCAAATGGGGACCGCGGAACACTGAAGCTTTCTTT
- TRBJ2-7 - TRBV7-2 CASSKAMISSYEQYF TGTGCCAGCAGCAAAGCCATGATTAGCTCCTACGAGCAGTACTTC
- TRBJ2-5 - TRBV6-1 CASSEWGTRETQYF TGTGCCAGCAGTGAATGGGGCACGAGGGAGACCCAGTACTTC
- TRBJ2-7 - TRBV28 CASSFGPYEQYF TGTGCCAGCAGTTTCGGCCCCTACGAGCAGTACTTC
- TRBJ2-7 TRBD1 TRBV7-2 CASSRAGQGGYEQYF TGTGCCAGCAGCCGAGCCGGACAGGGGGGCTACGAGCAGTACTTC